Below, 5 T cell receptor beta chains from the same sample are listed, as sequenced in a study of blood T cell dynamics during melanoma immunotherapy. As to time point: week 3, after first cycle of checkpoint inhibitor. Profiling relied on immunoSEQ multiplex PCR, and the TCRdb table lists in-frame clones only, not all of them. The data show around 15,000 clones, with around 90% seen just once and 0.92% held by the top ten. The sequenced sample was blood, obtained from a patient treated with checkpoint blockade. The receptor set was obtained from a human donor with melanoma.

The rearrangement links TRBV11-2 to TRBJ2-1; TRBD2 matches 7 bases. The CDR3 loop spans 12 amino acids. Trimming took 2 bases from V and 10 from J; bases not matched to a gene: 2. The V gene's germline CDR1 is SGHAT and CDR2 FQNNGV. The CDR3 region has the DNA TGTGCCAGCAGCTTACCGGGACTAGAGCAGTTCTTC. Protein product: CASSLPGLEQFF.

Here the CDR3 reads CATSKETSIGYEQYF. The DNA of the CDR3 is TGTGCCACCAGCAAAGAGACTAGCATCGGCTACGAGCAGTACTTC. The chain couples TRBV15 to TRBJ2-7, with TRBD2 matching over 7 bases. Germline trimming cut 4 bases from V and 3 bases from J; bases unmatched to any gene: 9. Germline lookup yields CDR1 LNHNV and CDR2 YYDKDF (reference sequence). The CDR3 has 15 residues.

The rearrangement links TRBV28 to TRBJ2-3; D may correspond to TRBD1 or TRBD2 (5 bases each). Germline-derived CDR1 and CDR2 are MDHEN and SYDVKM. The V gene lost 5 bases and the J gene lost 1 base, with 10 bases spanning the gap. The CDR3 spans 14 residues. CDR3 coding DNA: TGTGCCAGCAGTCCCCGGGGCGGCACAGATACGCAGTATTTT. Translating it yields CASSPRGGTDTQYF. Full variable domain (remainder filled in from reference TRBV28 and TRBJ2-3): DVKVTQSSRYLVKRTGEKVFLECVQDMDHENMFWYRQDPGLGLRLIYFSYDVKMKEKGDIPEGYSVSREKKERFSLILESASTNQTSMYLCASSPRGGTDTQYFGPGTRLTVL.

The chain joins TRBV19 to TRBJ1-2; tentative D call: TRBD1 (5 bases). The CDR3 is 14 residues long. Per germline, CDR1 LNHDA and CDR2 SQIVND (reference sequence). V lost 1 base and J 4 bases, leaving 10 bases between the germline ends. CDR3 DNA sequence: TGTGCCAGTAGTATAGTGGAGGGGATCTATGGCTACACCTTC. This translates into CASSIVEGIYGYTF. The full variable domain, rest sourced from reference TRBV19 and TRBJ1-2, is DGGITQSPKYLFRKEGQNVTLSCEQNLNHDAMYWYRQDPGQGLRLIYYSQIVNDFQKGDIAEGYSVSREKKESFPLTVTSAQKNPTAFYLCASSIVEGIYGYTFGSGTRLTVV.

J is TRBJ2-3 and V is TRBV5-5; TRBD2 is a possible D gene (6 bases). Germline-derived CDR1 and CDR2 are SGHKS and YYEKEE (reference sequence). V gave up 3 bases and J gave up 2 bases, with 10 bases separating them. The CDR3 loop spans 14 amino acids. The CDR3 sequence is CASSSGLTTDTQYF. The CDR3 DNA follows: TGTGCCAGCAGCTCGGGACTCACCACAGATACGCAGTATTTT. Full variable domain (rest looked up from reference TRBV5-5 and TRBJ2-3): DAGVTQSPTHLIKTRGQQVTLRCSPISGHKSVSWYQQVLGQGPQFIFQYYEKEERGRGNFPDRFSARQFPNYSSELNVNALLLGDSALYLCASSSGLTTDTQYFGPGTRLTVL.